These 16 T cell receptor beta chains originate from one sample sequenced in a study of Graves' ophthalmopathy and Graves' hyperthyroidism. The study amplified TCR beta CDR3 regions using RNA transcripts. In the first round, RT-PCR was carried out with HTBI primers, and a multiplex PCR formed the second round. TCRdb called the multiplex PCR reads again in MiXCR, with one record for every CDR3 protein. Here the sample spans fewer than 350,000 distinct CDR3 sequences, roughly a sixth being singletons. The sample comprised peripheral blood. Receptors originate from an adult man with Graves' ophthalmopathy.

Many counts were recorded for this clonotype. This chain uses TRBV2 with TRBJ2-7; possibly TRBD2 for D (5 bases). CDR1 is SNHLY, CDR2 FYNNEI, per germline. CDR3 length: 13 amino acids. The V end lost 6 bases, the J end lost 4 bases, and 13 bases lay between the germline ends. The CDR3 coding sequence is TGTGCCAGCAGCGGGGTATTCGAGTACGAGCAGTACTTC. It translates to CASSGVFEYEQYF.

This clonotype was observed at least ten times. V and J are TRBV24-1 and TRBJ1-3; D call uncertain. V shed 5 bases and J shed 4 bases, with 8 bases lying between them. The length of the CDR3 is 13 residues. Germline CDR1 is KGHDR and CDR2 is SFDVKD. This CDR3 reads CATSAPQGNTIYF. DNA of the CDR3: TGTGCCACCAGTGCCCCTCAGGGAAACACCATATATTTT.

This clonotype was seen repeatedly, ten times or more. V usage is TRBV6-2 or TRBV6-3 and J usage is TRBJ1-2; D might be TRBD1 (6 bases). The CDR3 contains 15 residues. CDR1 is MNHEY and CDR2 is SVGEGT in the germline V gene. The V end lost 0 bases, the J end lost 6 bases, and 14 bases lay between the germline ends. CDR3 in DNA: TGTGCCAGCAGTTACTCGGGACACTCTGTGGATGGCTACACCTTC. The encoded protein is CASSYSGHSVDGYTF.

This clonotype was counted between two and nine times. CDR3 sequence reads: CASSATNRVHSPLHF. The CDR3 DNA follows: TGCGCCAGCAGCGCGACGAACAGGGTGCATTCACCCCTCCACTTT. The rearrangement joins TRBV5-1 to TRBJ1-6, with a weak D call TRBD1 (6 bases). The CDR3 is made up of 15 amino acids. Per the germline V gene, CDR1 is SGHRS and CDR2 is YFSETQ. The V end was cut by 4 bases, the J end by 8 bases, with 16 bases between. Variable domain in full (rest from reference TRBV5-1 and TRBJ1-6): KAGVTQTPRYLIKTRGQQVTLSCSPISGHRSVSWYQQTPGQGLQFLFEYFSETQRNKGNFPGRFSGRQFSNSRSEMNVSTLELGDSALYLCASSATNRVHSPLHFGNGTRLTVT.

This clonotype was observed at least ten times. The chain employs TRBV7-8 and TRBJ1-6; possibly TRBD1 for D (6 bases). CDR3 size: 16 residues. V lost 2 bases and J lost 5, with 13 bases in between. Germline lookup yields CDR1 SGHVS and CDR2 FQNEAQ. CDR3 residues: CASSLRRGSDNSPLHF. The CDR3, as DNA: TGTGCCAGCAGCTTAAGGAGGGGGTCAGATAATTCACCCCTCCACTTT. The whole variable domain, filled in from reference TRBV7-8 and TRBJ1-6, reads GAGVSQSPRYKVAKRGQDVALRCDPISGHVSLFWYQQALGQGPEFLTYFQNEAQLDKSGLPSDRFFAERPEGSVSTLKIQRTQQEDSAVYLCASSLRRGSDNSPLHFGNGTRLTVT.

In this sample, this clonotype turned up many times. The chain joins TRBV4-1 to TRBJ2-7, with D maybe TRBD2 (6 bases). Trimming left V 4 bases short and J 7 bases short, with 14 bases between. The CDR3 loop spans 13 amino acids. Germline V gene lookup returns CDR1 MGHRA and CDR2 YSYEKL. Here the CDR3 DNA reads TGCGCCAGCAGCCCGAGGAGGGGCGGGGAGCAGTACTTC. It translates to CASSPRRGGEQYF.

There are many counts of this clonotype. The chain couples TRBV6-2 or TRBV6-3 to TRBJ1-2, with a weak D call TRBD1 (6 bases). V was trimmed by 0 bases and J by 4 bases, leaving 9 bases between them. This CDR3 is built from 14 residues. The V gene's germline CDR1 is MNHEY and CDR2 SVGEGT. The DNA for the CDR3 is TGTGCCAGCAGTTACTCGGGGGGCGTCTATGGCTACACCTTC. Protein sequence: CASSYSGGVYGYTF.

This clonotype was observed at least ten times. The CDR3 protein is CASSEGTFEAFF. CDR3 bases: TGTGCCAGCAGTGAGGGGACATTTGAAGCTTTCTTT. The V and J genes are TRBV6-1 and TRBJ1-1; possible D gene TRBD1, 6 bases. Per the germline V gene, CDR1 is MNHNS and CDR2 is SASEGT. This CDR3 comprises 12 residues. Trimming stripped 3 bases from V and 7 bases from J, with 9 bases between.

The sample holds many counts of this clonotype. The V gene is TRBV7-2, the J gene TRBJ2-2, with 8 bases identical to TRBD1. The CDR3 spans 16 residues. CDR1 SGHTA and CDR2 FQGNSA come from the germline V gene. V shed 5 bases, J shed 2 bases, and the junction held 7 bases outside the gene matches. CDR3 in amino acids: CASSPLGQGNTGELFF. The CDR3 nucleotides are TGTGCCAGCAGCCCTCTTGGACAGGGTAACACCGGGGAGCTGTTTTTT.

This clonotype was counted many times. The chain links TRBV2 to TRBJ2-5; 7 nucleotides line up with TRBD2. The CDR3 covers 16 residues. V was pared by 1 base and J by 5 bases, with 10 bases of the junction left unmatched. Germline values: CDR1 SNHLY, CDR2 FYNNEI. DNA of the CDR3: TGTGCCAGCAGTGAAGGCCTCCGCGGGAGTGGGGAGACCCAGTACTTC. As protein: CASSEGLRGSGETQYF.

The table lists this clonotype with a few counts. The chain employs TRBV20-1 and TRBJ2-7, with 11 bases matching TRBD2. The CDR3 has 16 residues. J gave up 3 bases and V 2 bases, and 9 bases lay outside the gene matches. The germline V gene has CDR1 DFQATT and CDR2 SNEGSKA (reference sequence). CDR3 sequence reads: CSARLAGGPSVYEQYF. The CDR3, as DNA: TGCAGTGCTAGACTAGCGGGAGGCCCGAGTGTCTACGAGCAGTACTTC.

This clonotype was seen many times. The chain carries TRBV6-5 and TRBJ1-1; D not resolved. Trimming left V 2 bases short and J 1 base short, with 11 bases between. The CDR3 is made up of 15 amino acids. Germline lookup yields CDR1 MNHEY and CDR2 SVGAGI. The CDR3 DNA reads TGTGCCAGCAGTTACCGACTCACAACGAACACTGAAGCTTTCTTT. Translation gives CASSYRLTTNTEAFF.

At least ten counts were recorded for this clonotype. The chain couples TRBV20-1 to TRBJ1-1; no reliable D call. The CDR3 consists of 15 residues. Germline lookup yields CDR1 DFQATT and CDR2 SNEGSKA (reference sequence). V was trimmed by 0 bases and J by 0 bases, leaving 11 bases between them. Written as DNA, the CDR3 is TGCAGTGCTAGAGATTCGAGGCCTGTGAACACTGAAGCTTTCTTT. It is translated as CSARDSRPVNTEAFF.

This clonotype was recorded many times. This chain links TRBV6-1 with TRBJ1-5; no clear D gene. Germline V gene sequence: CDR1 MNHNS, CDR2 SASEGT. V dropped 5 bases and J dropped 6 bases, with 11 bases sitting between them. CDR3 length: 13 residues. In DNA, the CDR3 is TGTGCCAGCAGTACCCACGAGGGTCAGCCCCAGCATTTT. It specifies CASSTHEGQPQHF.

This clonotype was detected many times. For the CDR3, the DNA is TGTGCCAGTAGTGTACAGGGGGACGGCAATCAGCCCCAGCATTTT. This sequence encodes CASSVQGDGNQPQHF. The chain uses TRBV19 and TRBJ1-5, with 8 bases fitting TRBD1. This CDR3 has 15 amino acids. The germline V gene encodes CDR1 LNHDA and CDR2 SQIVND (reference sequence). V lost 5 bases to trimming and J lost 2 bases; unmatched junction nucleotides: 5.

This clonotype was seen many times. The rearrangement links TRBV7-9 to TRBJ1-2; possibly TRBD1 for D (5 bases). Germline values: CDR1 SEHNR, CDR2 FQNEAQ (reference sequence). V lost 4 bases, J lost 7 bases, and 16 bases lay in between. The CDR3 is made up of 14 amino acids. CDR3 in amino acids: CASSWAGRDGGYTF. Here the CDR3 DNA reads TGTGCCAGCAGCTGGGCAGGGAGGGATGGTGGCTACACCTTC.